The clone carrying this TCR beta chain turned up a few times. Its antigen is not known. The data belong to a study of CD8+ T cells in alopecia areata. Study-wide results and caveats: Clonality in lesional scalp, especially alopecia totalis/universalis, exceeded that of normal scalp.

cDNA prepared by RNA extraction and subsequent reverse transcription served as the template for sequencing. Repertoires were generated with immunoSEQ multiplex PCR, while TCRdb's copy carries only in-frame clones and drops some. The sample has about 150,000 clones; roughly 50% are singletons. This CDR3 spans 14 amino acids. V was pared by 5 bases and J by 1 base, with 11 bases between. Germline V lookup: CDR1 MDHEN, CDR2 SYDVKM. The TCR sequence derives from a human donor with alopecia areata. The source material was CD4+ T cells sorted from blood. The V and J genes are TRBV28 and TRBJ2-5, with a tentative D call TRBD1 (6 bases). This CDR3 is CASSHDRPQETQYF. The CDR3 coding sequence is TGTGCCAGCAGTCACGACAGGCCCCAAGAGACCCAGTACTTC.